The sample holds a few counts of the clone carrying this T cell receptor (beta chain). Its antigen is as yet unknown. cDNA libraries for TCR alpha and TCR beta, carrying sample barcodes and UMIs, came from 5'RACE with constant-segment primers. TCRdb re-called the 5' RACE reads through MiXCR, storing one row per CDR3 protein. The sample yields more than 300,000 distinct CDR3 sequences, about an eighth seen once. These data belong to a study of T-cell memory formation after mild COVID-19. At the level of the study: Clustering of TCRs was largely donor specific. General study findings and limits: Pre-infection memory harbored some responding clones, suggesting cross-reactive memory joined.

The trim removed 5 bases at V and 0 bases at J, leaving 7 bases unmatched. This CDR3 contains 17 residues. CDR1 and CDR2 from the germline V gene are SEHNR and FQNEAQ (reference sequence). V and J are TRBV7-9 and TRBJ1-6, with TRBD1 matching over 7 bases. This sequence originates from a man between 18 and 29 years old who had mild COVID-19 (a few samples of this study predate the infection). Cell type and time point are not known. Sequencing used PBMCs or a T cell subset sorted from them (not recorded which). CDR3 coding DNA: TGTGCCAGCAGCGGCAGGGGGATTAGCTCCTATAATTCACCCCTCCACTTT. It translates to CASSGRGISSYNSPLHF.